This passage covers 24 T cell receptor beta chains from one sample sequenced in a study of T cell repertoires in aging, cancer and after chemotherapy. Amplification of TCR beta used genomic DNA extracted from peripheral blood. A mixed TRB-A/B primer pool amplified rearranged TRB by multiplex touch-down PCR. In TCRdb, the multiplex PCR reads were re-called with MiXCR into one record per CDR3 protein. The table lists some 2,100 distinct CDR3 sequences, over 25% of them singletons. Sequenced: blood. Source of these receptors: a human donor with a solid tumor.

The chain combines TRBV28 with TRBJ2-2; perhaps TRBD1 as D (5 bases). Between the trimmed V and J ends, which lost 5 bases and 9 bases, there was a span of 10 bases. This CDR3 region has 12 residues. Germline-derived CDR1 and CDR2 are MDHEN and SYDVKM. For the CDR3, the DNA is TGTGCCAGCAGTAGGGGTGGCAGGGAGCTGTTTTTT. Translating gives CASSRGGRELFF. Full variable domain (remainder filled in from reference TRBV28 and TRBJ2-2): DVKVTQSSRYLVKRTGEKVFLECVQDMDHENMFWYRQDPGLGLRLIYFSYDVKMKEKGDIPEGYSVSREKKERFSLILESASTNQTSMYLCASSRGGRELFFGEGSRLTVL.

This clonotype appeared a few times. J is TRBJ1-1 and V is TRBV19, with 7 positions matching TRBD1. V lost 8 bases, J lost 5 bases, and 8 bases stayed unmatched. The CDR3 sequence is 13 residues long. The germline V gene encodes CDR1 LNHDA and CDR2 SQIVND (reference sequence). The CDR3 DNA is TGTGCCAGTGGGCGGACAGGACTGACTGAAGCTTTCTTT. Amino acids: CASGRTGLTEAFF.

This clonotype showed up just once. Since a much larger clone is just one base distant, this may be a read error. The CDR3 carries no conserved terminal phenylalanine or tryptophan, so it likely arises from a read error. The V call is TRBV6-1, the J call TRBJ1-2, with TRBD1 matching 8 bases. There are 14 residues in the CDR3. The germline gives CDR1 MNHNS, CDR2 SASEGT. With 6 bases clipped from V and 2 bases from J, the junction kept 5 bases outside the gene matches. The CDR3 protein is CASSLGTGNYGYTS. The CDR3 DNA sequence: TGTGCCAGCAGCCTTGGGACAGGCAACTATGGCTACACCTCC.

V usage is TRBV18 and J usage is TRBJ2-5, with 9 bases aligning to TRBD2. Unmatched junction bases numbered 5, after V lost 1 base and J lost 2 bases. This CDR3 has 16 residues. Germline-derived CDR1 and CDR2 are KGHSH and LQKENI. The CDR3 spells CASSPQAGGPQETQYF. The CDR3 region has the DNA TGTGCCAGCTCACCACAAGCGGGGGGACCACAAGAGACCCAGTACTTC.

The rearrangement links TRBV5-4 to TRBJ2-7; 9 bases align to TRBD1. J gave up 7 bases and V 4 bases, and 3 bases lay outside the gene matches. The CDR3 loop spans 12 amino acids. Germline CDR1 is SGHNT and CDR2 is YYREEE (reference sequence). The CDR3 sequence: CASSGQGWEQYF. CDR3 sequence (DNA): TGTGCCAGCAGCGGACAGGGGTGGGAGCAGTACTTC.

This clonotype is labeled large. The chain joins TRBV6-5 to TRBJ1-5; D may be TRBD1 (5 bases). This CDR3 contains 14 residues. Trimming removed 2 bases at V and 5 bases at J, with 10 bases between. CDR1 and CDR2 from the germline V gene are MNHEY and SVGAGI. This chain's CDR3 is CASSYGAAHQPQHF. The DNA of the CDR3 is TGTGCCAGCAGTTACGGGGCAGCACATCAGCCCCAGCATTTT.

This clonotype is medium-sized (0.01 to 0.1%). The chain couples TRBV6-1 to TRBJ1-2; D is ambiguous. Deletions cut 5 bases from V and 7 bases from J, with 20 bases between. CDR1 is MNHNS and CDR2 is SASEGT in the germline V gene. The CDR3 runs 15 residues. The CDR3 region is CASSPMTDTSGGYTF. DNA of the CDR3: TGTGCCAGCAGTCCAATGACCGATACTTCGGGTGGCTACACCTTC.

Points on this clonotype: Germline and junction disagree at one end, which may indicate a read error. J is TRBJ2-1 and V is TRBV5-1; TRBD2 is a possible D gene (6 bases). The CDR3 is made up of 13 amino acids. Germline CDR1 SGHRS, CDR2 YFSETQ. CDR3 nucleotides: TGTGCCAGCAGCGCGGGGACTTTCAATAAGCAGTTCTTC. Protein product: CASSAGTFNKQFF. The whole variable domain, filled in from reference TRBV5-1 and TRBJ2-1, reads KAGVTQTPRYLIKTRGQQVTLSCSPISGHRSVSWYQQTPGQGLQFLFEYFSETQRNKGNFPGRFSGRQFSNSRSEMNVSTLELGDSALYLCASSAGTFNKQFFGPGTRLTVL.

The chain carries TRBV5-1 and TRBJ2-1; 13 positions match TRBD2. CDR1 is SGHRS, CDR2 YFSETQ, per germline. The CDR3 sequence is 16 residues long. J gave up 10 bases and V 2 bases, and 9 bases lay outside the gene matches. The CDR3 spells CASSFGLGLAGIEQFF. CDR3 DNA sequence: TGCGCCAGCAGCTTTGGCCTGGGACTAGCGGGGATAGAGCAGTTCTTC.

Concerning this clonotype: This clone may be a read error of a much larger clone one base away. CDR3 region: CASSSRDRGNSSLHF. The CDR3 nucleotides are TGTGCCAGTAGTAGCCGGGACAGGGGGAATTCATCCCTCCACTTT. The V and J genes are TRBV19 and TRBJ1-6; 11 nucleotides agree with TRBD1. The CDR3 consists of 15 residues. Germline CDR1 LNHDA, CDR2 SQIVND (reference sequence).

This chain connects TRBV6-1 to TRBJ2-7; 7 bases are shared with TRBD1. CDR3 length equals 15 residues. Germline CDR1 reads MNHNS; CDR2 reads SASEGT. V shed 5 bases, J shed 0 bases, and the junction held 7 bases outside the gene matches. The CDR3 spells CASSYIQGISYEQYF. CDR3 DNA sequence: TGTGCCAGCAGTTATATACAGGGGATCTCCTACGAGCAGTACTTC.

This chain connects TRBV5-1 to TRBJ2-6, with a weak D call TRBD1 (6 bases). Germline V gene data show CDR1 as SGHRS and CDR2 as YFSETQ. CDR3 length: 16 amino acids. V was pared by 4 bases and J by 2 bases, with 13 bases between. The CDR3 bases are TGCGCCAGCAGCCCAAGTGGGGGCGCTGGGGCCAACGTCCTGACTTTC. It translates to CASSPSGGAGANVLTF.

This clonotype showed up just a few times. The junction and the germline gene differ at one end; a read error may be behind it. The chain links TRBV6-5 to TRBJ1-4; 7 bases agree with TRBD1. This CDR3 region has 14 residues. Germline-derived CDR1 and CDR2 are MNHEY and SVGAGI. CDR3 region: CAISDGQGGEKLFF. The CDR3 DNA reads TGTGCCATCAGTGATGGGCAGGGGGGTGAAAAACTGTTTTTT.

This clonotype was detected a few times. V gene TRBV2 combines with J gene TRBJ1-4, with a tentative D call TRBD1 (5 bases). Trimming stripped 5 bases from V and 2 bases from J, with 9 bases between. Germline V gives CDR1 SNHLY, CDR2 FYNNEI. The CDR3 is made up of 14 amino acids. The CDR3 sequence is CASSRRATNEKLFF. The CDR3 bases are TGTGCCAGCAGTCGCAGGGCCACTAATGAAAAACTGTTTTTT.

The chain joins TRBV5-1 to TRBJ1-2; D unclear. This CDR3 comprises 12 residues. The germline CDR1 and CDR2 sequences are SGHRS and YFSETQ. V was cut by 4 bases and J by 5 bases, with 9 bases left in between. The CDR3 region is CASSPLGYGYTF. In DNA form, the CDR3 reads TGCGCCAGCAGCCCCTTGGGGTATGGCTACACCTTC.

This chain links TRBV5-5 with TRBJ1-5; D is ambiguous. The germline V gene has CDR1 SGHKS and CDR2 YYEKEE (reference sequence). The CDR3 spans 14 residues. Trimming took 0 bases from V and 2 from J, leaving 6 bases between them. The CDR3 DNA reads TGTGCCAGCAGCTTGGAAAGGGGCAATCAGCCCCAGCATTTT. Translating it yields CASSLERGNQPQHF.

The chain combines TRBV4-2 with TRBJ1-6, with a tentative D call TRBD1 (5 bases). Germline V CDR1 and CDR2: LGHNA, YNFKEQ. V lost 4 bases and J 9 bases, leaving 31 bases between the germline ends. CDR3 length equals 20 residues. The CDR3 is CASSRRARAEAQSSFSPLHF. The CDR3 DNA reads TGTGCCAGCAGCCGCCGAGCCAGGGCAGAGGCCCAAAGCAGTTTTTCACCCCTCCACTTT.

The chain combines TRBV14 with TRBJ2-7; TRBD2 might be the D (7 bases). The CDR3 sequence is 16 residues long. Trimming shortened V by 0 bases and J by 7 bases, and 19 bases separated the two germline ends. CDR1 and CDR2 (germline): SGHDN, FVKESK. CDR3 protein: CASSQELGGGIYEQYF. The CDR3 region has the DNA TGTGCCAGCAGCCAAGAGTTAGGGGGGGGCATATATGAGCAGTACTTC.

The J gene is TRBJ1-4, the V gene TRBV5-6; the match to TRBD1 covers 7 bases. From germline, CDR1 is SGHDT and CDR2 YYEEEE. With 4 bases clipped from V and 1 base from J, the junction kept 7 bases outside the gene matches. The CDR3 spans 16 residues. The CDR3, as DNA: TGTGCCAGCAGCGGGGGCAGGGGGATAACTAATGAAAAACTGTTTTTT. Translation: CASSGGRGITNEKLFF.

In the case of this clonotype: This sequence may be a read error, since a much larger clone differs from it by one base. The chain joins TRBV19 to TRBJ2-1, with 9 bases lining up with TRBD1. CDR3 length equals 15 residues. Germline loops: CDR1 LNHDA, CDR2 SQIVND (reference sequence). This CDR3 is CASSRTGVSYNKQFF. In nucleotides, the CDR3 is TGTGCCAGTAGTCGGACAGGGGTTTCCTACAATAAGCAGTTCTTC.

Note on this clonotype: Being one base from a much bigger clone, this may be a read error. V is TRBV6-6 and J is TRBJ2-7; the D gene is possibly TRBD1 (6 bases). This CDR3 is 14 amino acids long. Trimming removed 5 bases from V and 1 base from J, with 12 bases in between. Germline V lookup: CDR1 MNHNY, CDR2 SVGAGI (reference sequence). The chain's CDR3 is CASSIGTKSYEQYF. The CDR3 DNA reads as TGTGCCAGCAGTATTGGGACAAAGTCCTACGAGCAGTACTTC.

This clonotype is medium-sized within its sample. The rearrangement links TRBV19 to TRBJ1-2; D call uncertain. The V end lost 3 bases, the J end lost 8 bases, and 13 bases lay between the germline ends. Germline V gene data show CDR1 as LNHDA and CDR2 as SQIVND (reference sequence). The CDR3 is 13 residues long. CDR3 protein: CASSIVSTAGYTF. The CDR3 DNA is TGTGCCAGTAGTATTGTTTCCACCGCGGGCTACACCTTC.

The sample holds a few counts of this clonotype. This rearrangement joins TRBV10-3 to TRBJ2-7, with 8 bases that match TRBD2. Trimming at V came to 9 bases and at J to 2 bases, leaving 12 bases not matched to a gene. This CDR3 spans 15 amino acids. CDR1 ENHRY and CDR2 SYGVKD come from the germline V gene. CDR3 protein: CAISPGGRYPYEQYF. CDR3 nucleotides: TGTGCCATTTCCCCGGGGGGGCGTTACCCCTACGAGCAGTACTTC.

This clonotype is termed large. For the CDR3, the DNA is TGTGCCAGCAGCTCCACAGGGGAAGCTTTCTTT. This gives the protein CASSSTGEAFF. The genes are TRBV13 and TRBJ1-1, with D perhaps matching TRBD1 (6 bases). V lost 4 bases to trimming and J lost 8 bases, with 8 bases between them. Germline loops: CDR1 PRHDT, CDR2 FYEKMQ (reference sequence). The CDR3 is 11 amino acids.